These 32 T cell receptor beta chains were all obtained from the same sample, sequenced in a study of shared clonotypes between healthy human individuals (dated by TCRdb to 2019 to 2021). CD8 naive samples were CD45RO-negative cells positively selected for CCR7, giving a CD45RA+CCR7+ population that excluded TemRA cells. Library preparation was by the immunoSEQ multiplex PCR assay. In TCRdb, the immuneACCESS table is reduced to in-frame sequences with V and J assigned. These tables do not hold every clone; where another copy was compared, an unresolved V gene accounts for under half, and the others remain unexplained. A total of millions of clones appear in this sample, around 93% of them only once. The ten largest clones capture about 1.5% of the sample. Sequenced: naive CD8+ T cells from PBMCs. The meaning of the sample's cell subset or site label: CD45RA+CCR7+. The receptors derive from a man between 18 and 29 years old in good health. Some clones in this sample may be carry-over from other donors' samples.

V is TRBV27 and J is TRBJ2-1; 8 nucleotides line up with TRBD1. The CDR3 is 12 amino acids. The V gene's germline CDR1 is MNHEY and CDR2 SMNVEV (reference sequence). V dropped 10 bases and J dropped 4; count of bases not matched to a gene: 3. CDR3 in amino acids: CATRDRYNEQFF. For the CDR3, the DNA is TGTGCCACCCGGGACAGGTACAATGAGCAGTTCTTC.

This rearrangement joins TRBV28 to TRBJ2-7, with TRBD2 identical over 7 bases. This CDR3 region has 11 residues. Trimming at V came to 10 bases and at J to 4 bases, leaving 4 bases not matched to a gene. Germline-derived CDR1 and CDR2 are MDHEN and SYDVKM. Here the CDR3 DNA reads TGTGCCACCGGGGAGGGGTACGAGCAGTACTTC. Translation gives CATGEGYEQYF.

The V call is TRBV19, the J call TRBJ2-1; 11 positions agree with TRBD2. Germline CDR1 reads LNHDA; CDR2 reads SQIVND (reference sequence). J gave up 4 bases and V 3 bases, and 5 bases lay outside the gene matches. The CDR3 length is 16 residues. The CDR3 loop is CASSISTSGAYNEQFF. CDR3 nucleotides: TGTGCCAGTAGTATCTCGACTAGCGGGGCGTACAATGAGCAGTTCTTC. Variable domain in full (rest from reference TRBV19 and TRBJ2-1): DGGITQSPKYLFRKEGQNVTLSCEQNLNHDAMYWYRQDPGQGLRLIYYSQIVNDFQKGDIAEGYSVSREKKESFPLTVTSAQKNPTAFYLCASSISTSGAYNEQFFGPGTRLTVL.

The chain combines TRBV7-6 with TRBJ2-3; TRBD2 aligns across 10 bases. The V and J ends lost 1 base and 3 bases, in that order; junction bases with no gene match: 7. The length of the CDR3 is 17 residues. Germline lookup yields CDR1 SGHVS and CDR2 FNYEAQ. The CDR3 protein is CASSLGLAGVVTDTQYF. The CDR3 nucleotides read TGTGCCAGCAGCTTAGGCCTAGCGGGAGTAGTAACAGATACGCAGTATTTT. The full variable domain, with the rest looked up from reference TRBV7-6 and TRBJ2-3, is GAGVSQSPRYKVTKRGQDVALRCDPISGHVSLYWYRQALGQGPEFLTYFNYEAQQDKSGLPNDRFSAERPEGSISTLTIQRTEQRDSAMYRCASSLGLAGVVTDTQYFGPGTRLTVL.

This chain links TRBV29-1 with TRBJ2-5; 8 positions match TRBD2. CDR3 size: 14 residues. V lost 5 bases, J lost 9 bases, and 14 bases stayed unmatched. Germline V gene lookup returns CDR1 SQVTM and CDR2 ANQGSEA. CDR3 in amino acids: CSVRAGGGYGPQYF. CDR3 bases: TGCAGCGTTCGCGCGGGAGGCGGATACGGCCCCCAGTACTTC. Variable domain in full (rest from reference TRBV29-1 and TRBJ2-5): SAVISQKPSRDICQRGTSLTIQCQVDSQVTMMFWYRQQPGQSLTLIATANQGSEATYESGFVIDKFPISRPNLTFSTLTVSNMSPEDSSIYLCSVRAGGGYGPQYFGPGTRLLVL.

The rearrangement links TRBV2 to TRBJ2-1; D is unclear. The ends were cut back, 2 bases at V and 4 bases at J, with 9 bases in the middle. The CDR3 sequence is 14 residues long. The germline gives CDR1 SNHLY, CDR2 FYNNEI. CDR3 nucleotides: TGTGCCAGCAGTGAACGACGTGGATACAATGAGCAGTTCTTC. It yields the protein CASSERRGYNEQFF.

The rearrangement uses TRBV7-3 and TRBJ2-5; a possible D gene is TRBD1 (7 bases). The V end lost 2 bases, the J end lost 1 base, and 11 bases lay between the germline ends. Germline V gene lookup returns CDR1 SGHTA and CDR2 FQGTGA. The CDR3 has 15 amino acids. Here the CDR3 reads CASSLYRGGQETQYF. The CDR3 DNA reads TGTGCCAGCAGCTTATACAGGGGAGGCCAAGAGACCCAGTACTTC.

The chain employs TRBV7-9 and TRBJ1-1; possible D gene TRBD1, 6 bases. V dropped 4 bases and J dropped 1 base, with 13 bases sitting between them. Germline CDR1 and CDR2: SEHNR and FQNEAQ (reference sequence). CDR3 length: 15 residues. CDR3 DNA: TGTGCCAGCAGCTCCCAGGGGAATTGGAACACTGAAGCTTTCTTT. This gives the protein CASSSQGNWNTEAFF.

The gene calls are TRBV27 and TRBJ2-3, with D tentatively TRBD1 (6 bases). Germline lookup yields CDR1 MNHEY and CDR2 SMNVEV (reference sequence). The CDR3 runs 19 residues. V was shortened by 5 bases and J by 2 bases, with 26 bases between the two germline ends. The CDR3 reads CASSISLSGALPNTDTQYF. The CDR3 nucleotides read TGTGCCAGCAGTATTTCATTATCAGGGGCCCTGCCGAACACAGATACGCAGTATTTT.

V usage is TRBV28 and J usage is TRBJ2-1; D may match TRBD1 or TRBD2 (6 bases each). Trimming took off 10 bases at V and 9 bases at J, with 10 bases between the two ends. CDR3 length: 10 amino acids. Germline V gene data show CDR1 as MDHEN and CDR2 as SYDVKM. This CDR3 is CATRGGEQFF. The CDR3 nucleotides are TGTGCCACCAGGGGAGGTGAGCAGTTCTTC.

The V and J genes are TRBV7-9 and TRBJ2-7, with 11 bases aligning to TRBD2. Germline V gene lookup returns CDR1 SEHNR and CDR2 FQNEAQ (reference sequence). After removal of 9 bases from V and 9 bases from J, the junction contained 13 bases not matched to a gene. CDR3 length: 14 amino acids. The CDR3 spells CASSGTSGPQGQYF. The CDR3 DNA is TGTGCCAGTTCCGGGACTAGCGGCCCCCAGGGGCAGTACTTC. Variable domain in full (rest from reference TRBV7-9 and TRBJ2-7): DTGVSQNPRHKITKRGQNVTFRCDPISEHNRLYWYRQTLGQGPEFLTYFQNEAQLEKSRLLSDRFSAERPKGSFSTLEIQRTEQGDSAMYLCASSGTSGPQGQYFGPGTRLTVT.

This chain connects TRBV27 to TRBJ2-7; perhaps TRBD2 as D (6 bases). Germline loops: CDR1 MNHEY, CDR2 SMNVEV (reference sequence). CDR3 length: 13 amino acids. The V end lost 8 bases, the J end lost 2 bases, and 13 bases lay between the germline ends. CDR3 sequence (DNA): TGTGCCAGCGGAGGGAGAACCACCTACGAGCAGTACTTC. Protein product: CASGGRTTYEQYF.

V gene TRBV6-5 combines with J gene TRBJ1-1; TRBD1 matches 7 bases. This CDR3 is 13 amino acids long. Looked up from germline, CDR1 is MNHEY and CDR2 is SVGAGI. Trimming removed 4 bases from V and 5 bases from J; junction bases left unmatched: 4. This CDR3 is CASSWTGGTEAFF. The CDR3 nucleotides read TGTGCCAGCAGTTGGACAGGAGGGACTGAAGCTTTCTTT.

V usage is TRBV4-1 and J usage is TRBJ1-4, with D unresolved. The V end was cut by 6 bases, the J end by 6 bases, with 14 bases between. Germline V gene data show CDR1 as MGHRA and CDR2 as YSYEKL. This CDR3 spans 14 amino acids. DNA of the CDR3: TGCGCCAGCAGTTTAGACCCAGCCTATGAAAAACTGTTTTTT. It codes for CASSLDPAYEKLFF.

This chain links TRBV6-1 with TRBJ2-7; D is ambiguous. This CDR3 is built from 15 residues. Germline loops: CDR1 MNHNS, CDR2 SASEGT. Trimming cost V 1 base and J 0 bases, with 10 bases left between them. This chain's CDR3 is CASSEDRYSSYEQYF. The CDR3 DNA is TGTGCCAGCAGTGAAGACAGATATAGCTCCTACGAGCAGTACTTC.

The CDR3 reads CASSLDRRSSGNTIYF. CDR3 DNA: TGCGCCAGCAGCCTTGACAGGCGGAGCTCTGGAAACACCATATATTTT. This chain links TRBV4-3 with TRBJ1-3; weak D call: TRBD1 (6 bases). Trimming stripped 4 bases from V and 0 bases from J, with 13 bases between. The CDR3 consists of 16 residues. The germline CDR1 and CDR2 sequences are LGHNA and YSLEER.

This chain joins TRBV27 and TRBJ2-7, with 9 bases lining up with TRBD1. The CDR3 extends over 19 amino acids. CDR1 is MNHEY, CDR2 SMNVEV, per germline (reference sequence). V shed 0 bases, J shed 6 bases, and the junction held 18 bases outside the gene matches. The chain's CDR3 is CASSLSGQGFASGSFEQYF. The DNA for the CDR3 is TGTGCCAGCAGTTTATCGGGACAGGGTTTTGCTAGCGGCTCTTTCGAGCAGTACTTC.

V and J are TRBV4-1 and TRBJ2-1, with TRBD2 matching over 10 bases. Per germline, CDR1 MGHRA and CDR2 YSYEKL. The length of the CDR3 is 16 residues. With 6 bases clipped from V and 6 bases from J, the junction kept 11 bases outside the gene matches. In DNA form, the CDR3 reads TGCGCCAGCAGTCCAATAGGGCTAGCGGGAGTCAATGAGCAGTTCTTC. Encoded protein: CASSPIGLAGVNEQFF.

This clone appeared a single time. The J gene is TRBJ2-2, the V gene TRBV4-2; TRBD1 is a possible D gene (6 bases). Germline V gene sequence: CDR1 LGHNA, CDR2 YNFKEQ. V lost 4 bases and J lost 2, with 11 bases in between. This CDR3 is 15 amino acids long. CDR3 sequence reads: CASSPGVSNTGELFF. Here the CDR3 DNA reads TGTGCCAGCAGCCCAGGGGTATCTAACACCGGGGAGCTGTTTTTT.

The chain couples TRBV9 to TRBJ1-4; D remains unclear. The CDR3 extends over 15 amino acids. Trimming took 3 bases from V and 7 from J, leaving 16 bases between them. Germline V lookup: CDR1 SGDLS, CDR2 YYNGEE. CDR3 sequence (DNA): TGTGCCAGCAGCGAGGGAGGGAAGTATGGTGAAAAACTGTTTTTT. Translating gives CASSEGGKYGEKLFF.

The V and J genes are TRBV28 and TRBJ1-2; D remains unclear. CDR1 is MDHEN, CDR2 SYDVKM, per germline. Deletions cut 3 bases from V and 3 bases from J, with 20 bases between. CDR3 length: 17 residues. The CDR3 DNA is TGTGCCAGCAGTTTCACGAACTCCAGACGGCCGGACTATGGCTACACCTTC. Encoded protein: CASSFTNSRRPDYGYTF.

The gene calls are TRBV28 and TRBJ2-1; 13 bases are shared with TRBD2. Looked up from germline, CDR1 is MDHEN and CDR2 is SYDVKM. With 7 bases clipped from V and 0 bases from J, the junction kept 9 bases outside the gene matches. This CDR3 contains 18 residues. In nucleotides, the CDR3 is TGTGCCAGCAACCTTGGGACTAGCGGGGAAAGCTCCTACAATGAGCAGTTCTTC. Translating it yields CASNLGTSGESSYNEQFF.

Notes on this clone: This specimen includes other DNA sequences encoding the same CDR3. The chain combines TRBV5-1 with TRBJ2-7; 7 bases are a match to TRBD1. CDR1 is SGHRS and CDR2 is YFSETQ in the germline V gene. Trimming cost V 0 bases and J 4 bases; bases outside gene matches: 4. This CDR3 is 14 amino acids long. The CDR3 protein is CASSLAGTVYEQYF. The CDR3 DNA reads TGCGCCAGCAGCTTGGCGGGGACAGTTTACGAGCAGTACTTC.

The chain combines TRBV28 with TRBJ1-5; D is possibly TRBD1 (5 bases). Trimming took off 2 bases at V and 5 bases at J, with 10 bases between the two ends. In germline, CDR1 is MDHEN, CDR2 SYDVKM. The CDR3 length is 14 residues. CDR3 DNA: TGTGCCAGCAGTTTACCAGGGCCGTATCAGCCCCAGCATTTT. Encoded protein: CASSLPGPYQPQHF.

The chain joins TRBV9 to TRBJ2-2; D may match TRBD1 or TRBD2 (7 bases each). Germline V lookup: CDR1 SGDLS, CDR2 YYNGEE. The CDR3 length is 14 residues. The V gene lost 6 bases and the J gene lost 6 bases, with 15 bases spanning the gap. The CDR3: CASMSGGVPGELFF. DNA for the CDR3: TGTGCCAGCATGTCAGGGGGGGTCCCCGGGGAGCTGTTTTTT.

To note about this clone: The sample has other DNA sequences that encode this CDR3 too. This chain joins TRBV28 and TRBJ2-2; no reliable D call. CDR3 length: 13 residues. V lost 2 bases and J lost 3, with 4 bases in between. The germline CDR1 and CDR2 sequences are MDHEN and SYDVKM. This CDR3 reads CASSLADTGELFF. The CDR3 nucleotides are TGTGCCAGCAGTTTAGCGGACACCGGGGAGCTGTTTTTT.

Here the CDR3 reads CASSQDIRGSYTDTQYF. The CDR3 DNA is TGCGCCAGCAGCCAAGATATTCGCGGCAGCTACACAGATACGCAGTATTTT. The V and J genes are TRBV4-1 and TRBJ2-3; D is uncertain. Germline lookup yields CDR1 MGHRA and CDR2 YSYEKL. The ends were cut back, 0 bases at V and 2 bases at J, with 15 bases in the middle. This CDR3 region has 17 residues.

A note on this clone: Different DNA sequences within this sample yield the same CDR3. V gene TRBV4-2 combines with J gene TRBJ1-2; 7 bases are a match to TRBD1. V lost 6 bases to trimming and J lost 2 bases; unmatched junction nucleotides: 6. The germline V gene encodes CDR1 LGHNA and CDR2 YNFKEQ. CDR3 size: 14 residues. The CDR3 nucleotides are TGTGCCAGCAGTACGACACAGGGGAACTATGGCTACACCTTC. This gives the protein CASSTTQGNYGYTF.

The V call is TRBV30, the J call TRBJ2-2; the D is unclear. From germline, CDR1 is GTSNPN and CDR2 SVGIG (reference sequence). This CDR3 contains 14 residues. Trimming left V 3 bases short and J 2 bases short, with 10 bases between. CDR3 nucleotides: TGTGCCTGGAGCCCCCTCAGTAACACCGGGGAGCTGTTTTTT. Translating it yields CAWSPLSNTGELFF.

V usage is TRBV7-6 and J usage is TRBJ1-1; D unclear. The V and J ends lost 1 base and 1 base respectively, with 10 bases between them. Germline loops: CDR1 SGHVS, CDR2 FNYEAQ. This CDR3 region has 15 residues. CDR3 sequence reads: CASSLEWERNTEAFF. CDR3 DNA: TGTGCCAGCAGCTTAGAGTGGGAGAGGAACACTGAAGCTTTCTTT.

V gene TRBV6-1 combines with J gene TRBJ1-5; D unclear. Germline CDR1 reads MNHNS; CDR2 reads SASEGT. With 4 bases removed from V and 5 bases from J, the gap between germline ends came to 18 bases. CDR3 length: 16 amino acids. The CDR3, as DNA: TGTGCCAGCAGTGCCCACCCCGCGGGAAGGGATCAGCCCCAGCATTTT. Translated: CASSAHPAGRDQPQHF.

The chain employs TRBV19 and TRBJ1-5; 7 bases are a match to TRBD1. There are 14 residues in the CDR3. The germline V gene has CDR1 LNHDA and CDR2 SQIVND (reference sequence). The junction had 10 bases not matched to a gene; V was cut back by 9 bases and J by 5 bases. CDR3 region: CASSPDRRDQPQHF. CDR3 bases: TGTGCCAGCAGCCCGGACAGGCGGGATCAGCCCCAGCATTTT.